This entry concerns a single TCR beta chain. Its antigen is unidentified. Chemo-refractory metastatic non-small-cell lung cancer patients received focal radiation with ipilimumab CTLA-4 blockade. Sequenced by immunoSEQ multiplex PCR; TCRdb stores in-frame clones only, minus some. The data contain tens of thousands of clones, approximately 86% of them seen just once; the ten biggest clones take up approximately 15%. The CDR3 sequence is 14 residues long. Trimming took 6 bases from V and 5 from J; bases not matched to a gene: 5. CDR1 and CDR2 from the germline V gene are LNHDA and SQIVND (reference sequence). These data originate in a study of radiotherapy plus CTLA-4 blockade in lung cancer. At the level of the study: The study recorded objective responses in about 20% of patients and disease control in about 31%.

Whole-study findings and limits: After radiotherapy and ipilimumab, tumor-derived clones expanded in peripheral blood.

Material: peripheral blood, obtained from a patient treated with radiotherapy plus ipilimumab. The genes are TRBV19 and TRBJ2-1; TRBD2 agrees at 9 bases. This TCR was sampled from a human donor with non-small cell lung cancer that progressed on radiotherapy plus ipilimumab. CDR3 coding DNA: TGTGCCAGTAGAAGGACTAGCGAACACAATGAGCAGTTCTTC. It is translated as CASRRTSEHNEQFF.